This T cell receptor (beta chain) was captured by sequencing in a study of T cells after yellow fever vaccination. This CDR3 spans 16 amino acids. This clonotype was counted only a few times. Conversion of TCR transcripts into cDNA relied on 5'RACE template switching, which added a universal primer site and UMIs. One entry per CDR3 protein, called by TCRdb with MiXCR from the 5' RACE reads. The table shows hundreds of thousands of distinct CDR3 sequences, with around 19% occurring only once. The chain recombines TRBV3-2 with TRBJ2-5; TRBD1 is the table's D call, not checked against the DNA. TRBV3-2 is tagged as a pseudogene. This sample comprised PBMCs, obtained before the yellow fever booster vaccination. The receptor's source is a man aged 18-30 years who received the YFV17D yellow fever vaccine. The CDR3 reads CASSQARDRVKETQYF. In nucleotides, the CDR3 is TGTGCCAGCAGCCAAGCTAGGGACAGGGTAAAAGAGACCCAGTACTTC.